The clone carrying this T cell receptor beta chain was seen more than once but under ten times. This entry belongs to a study of control samples from healthy donors and cancer patients. Sequenced by immunoSEQ multiplex PCR; TCRdb stores in-frame clones only, minus some. The sample includes 120,000 or so clones, over 75% of them seen just once. This CDR3 is 14 amino acids long. Trimming shortened V by 0 bases and J by 5 bases, and 10 bases separated the two germline ends. In germline, CDR1 is KGHSH, CDR2 LQKENI. This TCR was recovered from a man aged 55 to 70 in good health. Sequenced: blood. This chain uses TRBV18 with TRBJ2-5; D could derive from TRBD1 or TRBD2 (5 bases each). The CDR3 reads CASSPPGRAETQYF. CDR3 bases: TGTGCCAGCTCACCACCGGGGCGGGCGGAGACCCAGTACTTC. Supplemented by reference TRBV18 and TRBJ2-5, the full variable domain reads NAGVMQNPRHLVRRRGQEARLRCSPMKGHSHVYWYRQLPEEGLKFMVYLQKENIIDESGMPKERFSAEFPKEGPSILRIQQVVRGDSAAYFCASSPPGRAETQYFGPGTRLLVL.